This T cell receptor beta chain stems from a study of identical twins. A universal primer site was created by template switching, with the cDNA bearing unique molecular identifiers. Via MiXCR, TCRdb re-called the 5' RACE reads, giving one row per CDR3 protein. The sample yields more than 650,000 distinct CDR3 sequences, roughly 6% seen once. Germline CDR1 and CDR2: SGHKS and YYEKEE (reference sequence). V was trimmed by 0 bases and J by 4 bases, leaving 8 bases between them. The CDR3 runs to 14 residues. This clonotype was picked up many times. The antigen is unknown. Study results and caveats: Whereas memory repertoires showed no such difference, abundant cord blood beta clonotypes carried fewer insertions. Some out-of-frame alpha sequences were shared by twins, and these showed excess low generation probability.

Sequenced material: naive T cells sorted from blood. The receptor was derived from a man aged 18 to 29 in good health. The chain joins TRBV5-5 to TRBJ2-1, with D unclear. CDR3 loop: CASSLDRTYNEQFF. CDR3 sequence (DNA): TGTGCCAGCAGCTTGGACAGAACATACAATGAGCAGTTCTTC.